This T cell receptor beta chain stems from a study of blood T cell repertoires in COVID-19. Study processing details: From reference gene primer amplification, estimates of nucleated cell counts were derived. Data came from immunoSEQ multiplex PCR; TCRdb stores just in-frame clones and leaves some out. V, J and clone size derive from that table, while D and trimming were established from the DNA sequence. Seen here are roughly 410,000 clones, around 87% observed once, and the top ten hold approximately 2.4%. Seattle enrolled patients during active infection and tracked them longitudinally. The V gene end was trimmed by 0 bases and the J gene end by 4 bases; junction bases not matched to a gene: 5. This CDR3 contains 16 residues. From germline, CDR1 is SGDLS and CDR2 YYNGEE. This clone appeared a single time.

The chain is built from TRBV9 and TRBJ2-5; TRBD2 agrees at 11 bases. The sample comprised peripheral blood. The clonotype was recovered from a woman aged 55-70 years with COVID-19, enrolled during active disease. CDR3: CASSVGGTSGGETQYF. The DNA of the CDR3 is TGTGCCAGCAGCGTAGGGGGAACTAGCGGGGGAGAGACCCAGTACTTC.